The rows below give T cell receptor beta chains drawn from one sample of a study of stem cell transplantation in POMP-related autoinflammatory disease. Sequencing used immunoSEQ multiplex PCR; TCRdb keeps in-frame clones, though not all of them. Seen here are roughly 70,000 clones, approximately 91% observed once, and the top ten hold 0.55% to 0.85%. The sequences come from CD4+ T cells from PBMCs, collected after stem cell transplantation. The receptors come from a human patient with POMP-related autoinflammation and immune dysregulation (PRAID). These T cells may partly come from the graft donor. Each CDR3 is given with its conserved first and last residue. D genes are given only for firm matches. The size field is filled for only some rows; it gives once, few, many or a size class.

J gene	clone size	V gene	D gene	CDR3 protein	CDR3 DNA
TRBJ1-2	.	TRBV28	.	CASSRPDLSGYTF	TGTGCCAGCAGTCGCCCTGATTTGAGTGGCTACACCTTC
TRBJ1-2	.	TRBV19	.	CASSIDAQDSYGYTF	TGTGCCAGTAGTATAGATGCACAGGACAGCTATGGCTACACCTTC
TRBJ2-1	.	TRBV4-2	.	CASSQVGIGSSDEQFF	TGTGCCAGCAGCCAAGTGGGGATCGGGAGTTCAGATGAGCAGTTCTTC
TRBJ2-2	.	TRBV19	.	CASSILGVAGTNTGELFF	TGTGCCAGTAGTATACTGGGTGTCGCCGGAACGAACACCGGGGAGCTGTTTTTT
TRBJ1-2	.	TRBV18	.	CASSQSASGYTF	TGTGCCAGCTCACAGTCGGCGAGTGGCTACACCTTC
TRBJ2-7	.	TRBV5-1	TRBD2	CASSQRLAAERWAYEQYF	TGCGCCAGCTCTCAGAGACTAGCGGCAGAAAGGTGGGCCTACGAGCAGTACTTC
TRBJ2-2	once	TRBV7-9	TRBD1	CASSSSWDRVSTGELFF	TGTGCCAGCAGCTCCAGTTGGGACAGGGTGAGCACCGGGGAGCTGTTTTTT
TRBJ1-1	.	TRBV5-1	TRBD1	CASTTGINTEAFF	TGCGCCAGCACGACAGGGATAAACACTGAAGCTTTCTTT
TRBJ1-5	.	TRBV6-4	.	CASSDKSRNQPQHF	TGTGCCAGCAGTGACAAATCGCGCAATCAGCCCCAGCATTTT
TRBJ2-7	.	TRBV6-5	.	CASRKNRGLYEQYF	TGTGCCAGCAGGAAAAACAGGGGACTGTACGAGCAGTACTTC
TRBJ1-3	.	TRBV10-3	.	CAISETGGNTIYF	TGTGCCATCAGTGAAACAGGGGGAAACACCATATATTTT
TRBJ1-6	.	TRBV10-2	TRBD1	CASRQGTVYNSPLHF	TGCGCCAGCAGACAGGGGACAGTCTATAATTCACCCCTCCACTTT
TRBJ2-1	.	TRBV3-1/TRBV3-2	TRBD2	CASSQHEAGTYNEQFF	TGTGCCAGCAGCCAACACGAAGCGGGGACTTACAATGAGCAGTTCTTC
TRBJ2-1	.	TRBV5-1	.	CASSTRLTGHNEQFF	TGCGCCAGCAGCACGCGGTTGACAGGCCACAATGAGCAGTTCTTC
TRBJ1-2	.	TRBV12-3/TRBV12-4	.	CASSFNQGYGYTF	TGTGCCAGCAGTTTCAACCAGGGCTATGGCTACACCTTC
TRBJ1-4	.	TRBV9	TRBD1	CASSPRQGSNEKLFF	TGTGCCAGCAGCCCTCGACAGGGCTCCAATGAAAAACTGTTTTTT
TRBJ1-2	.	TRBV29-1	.	CSVRWGYYGYTF	TGCAGCGTCAGGTGGGGGTATTATGGCTACACCTTC
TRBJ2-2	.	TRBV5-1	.	CASSLRQAGELFF	TGCGCCAGCAGCTTGAGACAGGCCGGGGAGCTGTTTTTT
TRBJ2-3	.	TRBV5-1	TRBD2	CASSPGPERGDTQYF	TGCGCCAGCAGCCCCGGGCCCGAGCGGGGAGATACGCAGTATTTT
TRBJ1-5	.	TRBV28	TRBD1	CASSFISWTGGLYSNQPQHF	TGTGCCAGCAGTTTTATTTCCTGGACAGGGGGCCTTTATAGCAATCAGCCCCAGCATTTT
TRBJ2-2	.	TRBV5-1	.	CASSFSGADTGELFF	TGCGCCAGCAGCTTTTCAGGGGCGGACACCGGGGAGCTGTTTTTT
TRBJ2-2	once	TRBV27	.	CASAPRRDTGELFF	TGTGCCAGCGCCCCCCGGAGGGACACCGGGGAGCTGTTTTTT
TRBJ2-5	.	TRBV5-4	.	CASSPQLQNQETQYF	TGTGCCAGCAGCCCCCAGCTGCAGAACCAAGAGACCCAGTACTTC
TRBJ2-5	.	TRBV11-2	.	CASSLNSGGETQYF	TGTGCCAGCAGCTTAAATAGTGGGGGGGAGACCCAGTACTTC
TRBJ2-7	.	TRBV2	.	CASSEHFPPHEQYF	TGTGCCAGCAGTGAACACTTTCCCCCCCACGAGCAGTACTTC
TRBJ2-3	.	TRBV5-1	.	CASSMDRSTDTQYF	TGCGCCAGCAGCATGGACAGAAGCACAGATACGCAGTATTTT
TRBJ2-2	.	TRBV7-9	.	CASTPGETGELFF	TGTGCCAGCACTCCAGGGGAAACCGGGGAGCTGTTTTTT
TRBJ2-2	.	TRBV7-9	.	CASSPPAKGNTGELFF	TGTGCCAGCAGCCCCCCGGCAAAAGGGAACACCGGGGAGCTGTTTTTT
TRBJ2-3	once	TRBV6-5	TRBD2	CASSWTSGTDTQYF	TGTGCCAGCAGTTGGACTAGCGGCACAGATACGCAGTATTTT